The 17 T cell receptor beta chains given below trace back to one sample, sequenced in a study of spatial heterogeneity in lung cancer. TCRdb re-called the 5' RACE reads with MiXCR, one entry per CDR3 protein. This table holds 39,000 or so distinct CDR3 sequences, 7.5% to 8% found once. This sample's time point: sample taken at primary tumor resection. Tumor, nontumor lung or frozen PBMC supplied whole RNA, sequenced without sorting. The source was PBMCs, collected at surgery. These receptors all stem from a male donor with early-stage non-small cell lung cancer.

This clonotype has ten or more counts. The chain joins TRBV3-1 to TRBJ1-1; no clear D. Germline values: CDR1 LGHDT, CDR2 YNNKEL (reference sequence). The germline V and J ends were trimmed by 0 bases and 8 bases, with 7 bases remaining between them. This CDR3 is 12 amino acids long. CDR3 DNA sequence: TGTGCCAGCAGCCAAGATTTCTCCGAAGCTTTCTTT. Translated, it gives CASSQDFSEAFF.

The table lists this clonotype with many counts. Here the CDR3 DNA reads TGTGCCAGCAGACTCGAAGGTCAGCCCCAGCATTTT. Its protein is CASRLEGQPQHF. The J gene is TRBJ1-5, the V gene TRBV12-3 or TRBV12-4; D ambiguous. V was pared by 6 bases and J by 6 bases, with 9 bases between. This CDR3 is built from 12 residues.

This clonotype has a handful of counts. The rearrangement uses TRBV27 and TRBJ1-1; no definite D call. The V gene lost 6 bases and the J gene lost 1 base, with 15 bases spanning the gap. The CDR3 runs 15 residues. Germline V gene sequence: CDR1 MNHEY, CDR2 SMNVEV (reference sequence). CDR3 sequence reads: CASSLRWAQNTEAFF. The CDR3 DNA reads as TGTGCCAGCAGCCTTCGGTGGGCCCAGAACACTGAAGCTTTCTTT.

This clonotype has a count of ten or more. V is TRBV25-1 and J is TRBJ2-7; 9 nucleotides align to TRBD1. Trimming at V came to 4 bases and at J to 1 base, leaving 2 bases not matched to a gene. Germline CDR1 reads MGHDK; CDR2 reads SYGVNS. The CDR3 sequence is 14 residues long. The CDR3 loop reads CASSGGQGSYEQYF. The CDR3 DNA reads as TGTGCCAGCAGTGGGGGACAGGGATCCTACGAGCAGTACTTC.

This chain links TRBV12-3 or TRBV12-4 with TRBJ2-1; TRBD1 agrees at 8 bases. The CDR3 has 15 amino acids. V lost 5 bases and J lost 4; bases outside the gene matches: 7. CDR3 sequence reads: CASSPPGQVYNEQFF. Here the CDR3 DNA reads TGTGCCAGCAGTCCTCCGGGACAGGTTTACAATGAGCAGTTCTTC.

This clonotype was seen repeatedly, ten times or more. CDR3 protein: CASSAGTGGGQPQHF. The CDR3 DNA follows: TGTGCCAGCAGCGCCGGGACAGGGGGAGGTCAGCCCCAGCATTTT. This chain links TRBV2 with TRBJ1-5; 11 nucleotides match TRBD1. The CDR3 consists of 15 residues. V gave up 6 bases and J gave up 6 bases; unmatched junction bases: 7. From germline, CDR1 is SNHLY and CDR2 FYNNEI.

The V and J genes are TRBV7-9 and TRBJ2-2; D not resolved. Trimming shortened V by 1 base and J by 11 bases, and 8 bases separated the two germline ends. The V gene's germline CDR1 is SEHNR and CDR2 FQNEAQ (reference sequence). The CDR3 is 12 amino acids. The CDR3 nucleotides read TGTGCCAGCAGCTTAGGGTATGACGAGCTGTTTTTT. This sequence encodes CASSLGYDELFF.

The chain combines TRBV19 with TRBJ2-2; D may be TRBD1 (5 bases). V lost 4 bases and J 3 bases, leaving 12 bases between the germline ends. Germline-derived CDR1 and CDR2 are LNHDA and SQIVND (reference sequence). There are 15 residues in the CDR3. The DNA for the CDR3 is TGTGCCAGTAGTACAAAGGGGTGGGACACCGGGGAGCTGTTTTTT. It encodes CASSTKGWDTGELFF.

In this sample, this clonotype turned up a few times. This rearrangement joins TRBV7-2 to TRBJ2-7; maybe TRBD2 (6 bases). V lost 0 bases and J 2 bases, leaving 8 bases between the germline ends. In germline, CDR1 is SGHTA, CDR2 FQGNSA. The CDR3 spans 14 residues. The CDR3: CASSLAGTAYEQYF. CDR3 DNA: TGTGCCAGCAGCTTAGCCGGGACTGCCTACGAGCAGTACTTC.

This rearrangement joins TRBV20-1 to TRBJ1-1, with TRBD1 matching 9 bases. Looked up from germline, CDR1 is DFQATT and CDR2 is SNEGSKA (reference sequence). This CDR3 spans 14 amino acids. The junction had 9 bases not matched to a gene; V was cut back by 6 bases and J by 4 bases. In DNA form, the CDR3 reads TGCAGTGCATATCACAGGGGGCAGGGCACTGAAGCTTTCTTT. This translates into CSAYHRGQGTEAFF.

This clonotype was seen at least ten times. The chain combines TRBV27 with TRBJ1-6; 9 nucleotides align to TRBD1. Losses at the gene ends were 5 bases for V and 5 bases for J; bases not matched to a gene: 7. CDR1 and CDR2 from the germline V gene are MNHEY and SMNVEV (reference sequence). This CDR3 spans 16 amino acids. The CDR3 region is CASSVGQGNNNSPLHF. In nucleotides, the CDR3 is TGTGCCAGCAGTGTGGGACAGGGAAATAATAATTCACCCCTCCACTTT.

This clonotype was detected ten times or more. V and J are TRBV24-1 and TRBJ1-2; D uncertain. With 0 bases removed from V and 5 bases from J, the gap between germline ends came to 21 bases. The CDR3 has 18 amino acids. CDR1 is KGHDR and CDR2 is SFDVKD in the germline V gene. The CDR3 DNA reads TGTGCCACCAGTGATTTGGGACCGATTCTAATTGAAGATTATGGCTACACCTTC. Translating gives CATSDLGPILIEDYGYTF.

This clonotype occurred many times. The chain employs TRBV2 and TRBJ2-7; D may be TRBD2 (6 bases). Trimming took off 8 bases at V and 4 bases at J, with 15 bases between the two ends. The CDR3 has 13 amino acids. Looked up from germline, CDR1 is SNHLY and CDR2 is FYNNEI. The CDR3 sequence: CASETGVSYEQYV. The CDR3 DNA sequence: TGTGCCAGCGAGACGGGAGTTTCATACGAGCAGTACGTC.

This clonotype was counted at least ten times. The chain uses TRBV25-1 and TRBJ1-2, with a tentative D call TRBD1 (5 bases). The CDR3 covers 15 residues. CDR1 is MGHDK and CDR2 is SYGVNS in the germline V gene. Trimming cost V 0 bases and J 10 bases, with 18 bases left between them. The CDR3, as DNA: TGTGCCAGCAGTGAATATGGGGCCTACAGGAAGGACTACACCTTC. Translated, it gives CASSEYGAYRKDYTF.

The chain is built from TRBV9 and TRBJ1-1, with D maybe TRBD1 (5 bases). Trimming removed 0 bases at V and 7 bases at J, with 10 bases between. The CDR3 has 13 residues. Looked up from germline, CDR1 is SGDLS and CDR2 is YYNGEE. CDR3 sequence (DNA): TGTGCCAGCAGCGTAGTAGGGGTCGGTGAAGCTTTCTTT. Protein product: CASSVVGVGEAFF.

This clonotype has just a few counts. The CDR3 is CSVLGSTTDTQYF. The CDR3 coding sequence is TGCAGCGTTTTAGGCAGTACCACAGATACGCAGTATTTT. This rearrangement joins TRBV29-1 to TRBJ2-3; D unresolved. Trimming pared 5 bases from V and 2 bases from J, leaving 11 bases between. The CDR3 consists of 13 residues. CDR1 and CDR2 (germline): SQVTM, ANQGSEA.

Many counts were recorded for this clonotype. The CDR3 coding sequence is TGTGCCAGCAGATTAGAAGATACGCAGTATTTT. Its translation is CASRLEDTQYF. The chain recombines TRBV6-5 with TRBJ2-3; the D is unclear. Germline CDR1 reads MNHEY; CDR2 reads SVGAGI. V was clipped by 6 bases and J by 5 bases, with 6 bases between them. The CDR3 is 11 residues long.